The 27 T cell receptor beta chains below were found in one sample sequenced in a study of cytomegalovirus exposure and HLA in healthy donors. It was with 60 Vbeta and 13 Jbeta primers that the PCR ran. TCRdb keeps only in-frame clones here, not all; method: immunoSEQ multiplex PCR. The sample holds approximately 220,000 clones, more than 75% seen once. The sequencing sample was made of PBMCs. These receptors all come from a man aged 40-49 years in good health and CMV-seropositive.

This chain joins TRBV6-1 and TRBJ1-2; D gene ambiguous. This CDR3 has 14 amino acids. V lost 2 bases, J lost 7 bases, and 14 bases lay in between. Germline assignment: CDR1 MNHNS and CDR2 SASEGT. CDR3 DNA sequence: TGTGCCAGCAGTGAAAACCAGAAGCTAGGTGGCTACACCTTC. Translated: CASSENQKLGGYTF.

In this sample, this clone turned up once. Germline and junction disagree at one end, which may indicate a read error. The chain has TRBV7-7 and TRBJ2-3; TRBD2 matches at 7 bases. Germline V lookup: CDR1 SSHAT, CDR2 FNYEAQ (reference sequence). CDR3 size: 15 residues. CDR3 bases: TGTGCTAGCAGCTTCGGCGGGAGTGATACAGATACGCAGTATTTT. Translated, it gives CASSFGGSDTDTQYF.

This CDR3 is CASSLGTGGYEQYV. The CDR3, as DNA: TGTGCCAGCAGTTTGGGGACAGGGGGCTACGAGCAGTACGTC. The chain recombines TRBV6-1 with TRBJ2-7; TRBD1 agrees at 11 bases. Germline loops: CDR1 MNHNS, CDR2 SASEGT. V gave up 5 bases and J gave up 3 bases; unmatched junction bases: 3. CDR3 size: 14 residues.

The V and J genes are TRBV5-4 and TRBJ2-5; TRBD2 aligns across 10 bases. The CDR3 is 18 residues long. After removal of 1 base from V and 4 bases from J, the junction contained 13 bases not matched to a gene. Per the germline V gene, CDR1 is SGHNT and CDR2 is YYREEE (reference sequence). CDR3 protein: CASSLRIAGGGGGETQYF. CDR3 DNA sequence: TGTGCCAGCAGCTTGCGAATAGCGGGAGGAGGAGGCGGAGAGACCCAGTACTTC.

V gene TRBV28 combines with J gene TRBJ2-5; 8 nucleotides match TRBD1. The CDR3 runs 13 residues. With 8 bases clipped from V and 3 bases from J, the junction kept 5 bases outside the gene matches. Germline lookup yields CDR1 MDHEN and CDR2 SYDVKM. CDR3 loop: CASQGQGKETQYF. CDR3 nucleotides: TGTGCCAGCCAAGGACAGGGTAAAGAGACCCAGTACTTC.

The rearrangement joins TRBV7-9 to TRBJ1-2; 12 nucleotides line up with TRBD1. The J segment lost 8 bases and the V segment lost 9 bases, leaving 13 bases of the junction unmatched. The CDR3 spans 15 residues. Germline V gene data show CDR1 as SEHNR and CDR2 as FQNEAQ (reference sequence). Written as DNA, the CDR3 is TGTGCCAGTTCCCTCCCGGGACAGGGGGCAGCCGGCTACACCTTC. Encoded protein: CASSLPGQGAAGYTF.

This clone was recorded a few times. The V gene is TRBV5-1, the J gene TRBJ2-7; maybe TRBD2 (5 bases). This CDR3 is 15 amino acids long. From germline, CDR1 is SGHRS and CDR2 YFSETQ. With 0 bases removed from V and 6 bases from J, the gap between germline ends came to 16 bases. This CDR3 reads CASSLDAGVGIEQYV. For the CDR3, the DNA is TGCGCCAGCAGCTTGGACGCAGGCGTCGGGATCGAGCAGTACGTC.

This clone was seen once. The CDR3 loop is CASSPSWQEYNEQFF. The CDR3 bases are TGTGCCAGCAGCCCTAGCTGGCAGGAGTACAATGAGCAGTTCTTC. The chain has TRBV7-9 and TRBJ2-1, with TRBD2 as a possible D gene (5 bases). This CDR3 has 15 amino acids. Germline V gene sequence: CDR1 SEHNR, CDR2 FQNEAQ (reference sequence). The ends were cut back, 5 bases at V and 4 bases at J, with 15 bases in the middle.

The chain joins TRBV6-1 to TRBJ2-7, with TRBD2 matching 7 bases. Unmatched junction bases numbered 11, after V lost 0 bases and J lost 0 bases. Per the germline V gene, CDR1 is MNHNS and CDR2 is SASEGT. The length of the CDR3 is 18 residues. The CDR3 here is CASSEALNGRGGSYEQYF. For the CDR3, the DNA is TGTGCCAGCAGTGAAGCGCTTAATGGACGCGGGGGCTCCTACGAGCAGTACTTC.

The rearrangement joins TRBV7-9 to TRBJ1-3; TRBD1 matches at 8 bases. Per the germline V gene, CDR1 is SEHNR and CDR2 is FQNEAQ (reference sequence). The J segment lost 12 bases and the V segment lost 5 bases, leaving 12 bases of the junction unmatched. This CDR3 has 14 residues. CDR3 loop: CASSEGTGTLDIYF. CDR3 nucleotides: TGTGCCAGCAGCGAAGGGACAGGCACGCTTGACATATATTTT.

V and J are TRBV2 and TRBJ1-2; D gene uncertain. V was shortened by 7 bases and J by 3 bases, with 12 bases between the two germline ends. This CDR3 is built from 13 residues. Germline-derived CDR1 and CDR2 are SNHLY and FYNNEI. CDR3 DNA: TGTGCCAGCAATTCCGGAGAGGACTATGGCTACACCTTC. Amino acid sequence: CASNSGEDYGYTF.

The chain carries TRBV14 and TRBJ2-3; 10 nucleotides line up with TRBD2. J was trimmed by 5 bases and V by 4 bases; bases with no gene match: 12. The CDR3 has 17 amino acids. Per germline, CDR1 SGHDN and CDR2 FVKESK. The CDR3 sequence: CASSPGPASGSIDTQYF. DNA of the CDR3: TGTGCCAGCAGCCCAGGGCCGGCTAGCGGGAGTATAGATACGCAGTATTTT.

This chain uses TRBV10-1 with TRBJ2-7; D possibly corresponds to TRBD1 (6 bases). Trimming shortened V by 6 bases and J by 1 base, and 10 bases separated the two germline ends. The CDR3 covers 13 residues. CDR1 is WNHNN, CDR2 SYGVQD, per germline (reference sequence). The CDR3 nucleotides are TGCGCCAGCAGCGTGGGGGCTTCCTACGAGCAGTACTTC. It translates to CASSVGASYEQYF.

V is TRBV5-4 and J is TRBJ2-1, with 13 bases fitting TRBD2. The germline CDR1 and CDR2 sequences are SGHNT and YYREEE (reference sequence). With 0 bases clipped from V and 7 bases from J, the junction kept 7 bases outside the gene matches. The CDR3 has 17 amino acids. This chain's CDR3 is CASSLAGLAGVENEQFF. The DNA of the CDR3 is TGTGCCAGCAGCTTGGCCGGACTAGCGGGAGTAGAAAATGAGCAGTTCTTC.

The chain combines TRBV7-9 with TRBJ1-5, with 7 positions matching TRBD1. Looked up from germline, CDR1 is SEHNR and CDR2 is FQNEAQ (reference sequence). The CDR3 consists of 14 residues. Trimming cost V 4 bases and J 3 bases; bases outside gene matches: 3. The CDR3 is CASSSDRFNQPQHF. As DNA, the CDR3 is TGTGCCAGCAGCTCGGACAGGTTCAATCAGCCCCAGCATTTT.

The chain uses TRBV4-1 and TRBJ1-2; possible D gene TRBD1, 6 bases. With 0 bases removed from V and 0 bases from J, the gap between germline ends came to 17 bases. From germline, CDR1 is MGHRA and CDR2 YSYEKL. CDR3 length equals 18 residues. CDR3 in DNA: TGCGCCAGCAGCCAAGACCGAGGACAGTCCCTAGCTAACTATGGCTACACCTTC. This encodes CASSQDRGQSLANYGYTF.

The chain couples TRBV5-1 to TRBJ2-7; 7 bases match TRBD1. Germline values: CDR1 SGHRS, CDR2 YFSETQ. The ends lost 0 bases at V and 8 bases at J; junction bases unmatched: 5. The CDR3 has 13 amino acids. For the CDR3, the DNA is TGCGCCAGCAGCTTGGAAACAGGGGTGCAGCAGTACTTC. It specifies CASSLETGVQQYF.

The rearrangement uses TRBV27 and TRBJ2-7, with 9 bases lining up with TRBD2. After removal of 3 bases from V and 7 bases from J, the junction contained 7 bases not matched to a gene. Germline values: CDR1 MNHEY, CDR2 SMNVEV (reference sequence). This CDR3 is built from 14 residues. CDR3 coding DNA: TGTGCCAGCAGTTTTAGCGGGGGTCACAGGGAGCAGTACGTC. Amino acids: CASSFSGGHREQYV.

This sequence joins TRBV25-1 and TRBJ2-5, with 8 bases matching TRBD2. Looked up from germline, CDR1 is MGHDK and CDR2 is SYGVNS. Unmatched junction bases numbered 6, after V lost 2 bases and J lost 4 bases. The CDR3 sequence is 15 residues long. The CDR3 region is CASSEPKSGRETQYF. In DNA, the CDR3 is TGTGCCAGCAGTGAACCTAAAAGCGGGAGAGAGACCCAGTACTTC.

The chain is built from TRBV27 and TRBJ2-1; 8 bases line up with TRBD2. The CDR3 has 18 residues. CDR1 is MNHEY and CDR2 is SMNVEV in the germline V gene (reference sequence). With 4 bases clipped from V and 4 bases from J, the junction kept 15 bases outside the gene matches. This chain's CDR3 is CASSSPGGGRPAYNEQFF. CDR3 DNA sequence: TGTGCCAGCAGTTCCCCGGGTGGCGGGAGGCCTGCGTACAATGAGCAGTTCTTC.

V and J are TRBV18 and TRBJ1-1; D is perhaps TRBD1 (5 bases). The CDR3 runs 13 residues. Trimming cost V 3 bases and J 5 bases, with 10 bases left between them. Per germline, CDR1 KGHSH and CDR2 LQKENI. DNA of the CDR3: TGTGCCAGCTCACCCCAGGGCTGGACTGAAGCTTTCTTT. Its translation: CASSPQGWTEAFF. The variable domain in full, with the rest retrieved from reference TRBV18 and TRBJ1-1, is NAGVMQNPRHLVRRRGQEARLRCSPMKGHSHVYWYRQLPEEGLKFMVYLQKENIIDESGMPKERFSAEFPKEGPSILRIQQVVRGDSAAYFCASSPQGWTEAFFGQGTRLTVV.

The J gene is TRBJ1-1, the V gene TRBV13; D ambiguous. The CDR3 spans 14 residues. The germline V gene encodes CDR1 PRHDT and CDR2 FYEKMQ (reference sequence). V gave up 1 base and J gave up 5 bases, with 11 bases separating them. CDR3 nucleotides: TGTGCCAGCAGCTTAGCAGGAGGTGGGACTGAAGCTTTCTTT. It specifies CASSLAGGGTEAFF.

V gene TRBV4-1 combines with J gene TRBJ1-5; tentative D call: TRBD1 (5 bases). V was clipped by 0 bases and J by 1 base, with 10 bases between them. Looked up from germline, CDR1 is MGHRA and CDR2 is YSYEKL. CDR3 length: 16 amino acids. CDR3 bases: TGCGCCAGCAGCCAAGATATGGGGCTGAGCAATCAGCCCCAGCATTTT. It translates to CASSQDMGLSNQPQHF.

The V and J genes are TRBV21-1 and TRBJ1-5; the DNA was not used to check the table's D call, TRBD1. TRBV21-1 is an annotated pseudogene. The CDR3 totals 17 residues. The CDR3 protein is CASSKFGGELSNQPQHF. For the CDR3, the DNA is TGTGCCAGCAGCAAATTTGGGGGCGAGTTGAGCAATCAGCCCCAGCATTTT.

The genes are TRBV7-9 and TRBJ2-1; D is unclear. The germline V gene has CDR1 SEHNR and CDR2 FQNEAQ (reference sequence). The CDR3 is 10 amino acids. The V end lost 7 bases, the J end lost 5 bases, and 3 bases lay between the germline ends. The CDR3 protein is CASTNNEQFF. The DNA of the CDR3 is TGTGCCAGCACCAACAATGAGCAGTTCTTC.

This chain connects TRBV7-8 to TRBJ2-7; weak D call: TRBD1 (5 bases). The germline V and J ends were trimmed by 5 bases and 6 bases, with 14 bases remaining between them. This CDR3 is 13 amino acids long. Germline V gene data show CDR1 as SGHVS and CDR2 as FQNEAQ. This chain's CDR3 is CASSPSRVSEQYF. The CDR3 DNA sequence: TGTGCCAGCAGCCCGAGCAGGGTATCCGAGCAGTACTTC.

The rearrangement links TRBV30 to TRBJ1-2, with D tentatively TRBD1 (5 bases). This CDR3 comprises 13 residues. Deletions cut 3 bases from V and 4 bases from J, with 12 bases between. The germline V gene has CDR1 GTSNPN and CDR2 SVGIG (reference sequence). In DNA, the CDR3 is TGTGCCTGGAGGATGGACATAATCTATGGCTACACCTTC. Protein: CAWRMDIIYGYTF.